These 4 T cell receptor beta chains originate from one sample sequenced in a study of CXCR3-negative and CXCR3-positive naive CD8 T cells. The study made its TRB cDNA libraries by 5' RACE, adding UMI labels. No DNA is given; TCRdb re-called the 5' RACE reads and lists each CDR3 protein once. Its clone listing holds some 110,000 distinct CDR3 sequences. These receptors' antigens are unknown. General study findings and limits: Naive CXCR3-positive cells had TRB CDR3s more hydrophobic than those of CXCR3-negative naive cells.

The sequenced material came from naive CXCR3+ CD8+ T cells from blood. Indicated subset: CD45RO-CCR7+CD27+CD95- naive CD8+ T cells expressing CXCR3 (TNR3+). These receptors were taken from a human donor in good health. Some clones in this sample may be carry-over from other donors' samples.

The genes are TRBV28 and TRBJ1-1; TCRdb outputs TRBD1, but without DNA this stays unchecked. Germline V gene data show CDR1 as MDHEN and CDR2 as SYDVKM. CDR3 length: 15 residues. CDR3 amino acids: CASSLWDRGGTEAFF.

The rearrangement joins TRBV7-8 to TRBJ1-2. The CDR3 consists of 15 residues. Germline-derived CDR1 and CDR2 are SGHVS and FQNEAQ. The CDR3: CASSYPLGENYGYTF.

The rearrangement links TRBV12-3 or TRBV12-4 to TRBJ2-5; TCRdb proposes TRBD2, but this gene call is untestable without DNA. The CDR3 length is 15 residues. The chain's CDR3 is CASRGLVMGQETQYF.

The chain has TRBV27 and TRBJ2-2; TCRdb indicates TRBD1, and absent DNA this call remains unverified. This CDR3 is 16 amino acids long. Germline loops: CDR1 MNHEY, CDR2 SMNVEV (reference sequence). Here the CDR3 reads CASSLLGGANTGELFF.